This T cell receptor beta chain was recorded in a study of Ad26.COV2.S vaccination and SARS-CoV-2 variants. Specified treatment: 19 received Ad26.COV2.S at low or high dose, single or two shots; 5 received placebo; per-sample allocation not given. Specimens were obtained on day 63 following the first vaccine or placebo injection. The CDR3 runs to 17 residues. V was cut by 1 base and J by 3 bases, with 16 bases left in between. Germline values: CDR1 SGHAT, CDR2 FQNNGV. Sequencing used immunoSEQ multiplex PCR; TCRdb keeps in-frame clones, though not all of them. The sample includes 350,000 to 500,000 clones, roughly 90% seen only once; the top ten take over 9%.

The material was peripheral blood, obtained in a trial of Ad26.COV2.S vaccine versus placebo. The gene calls are TRBV11-2 and TRBJ2-1; D remains unclear. This clonotype was obtained from a person aged 18-65 years who received the Ad26.COV2.S COVID-19 vaccine or a placebo. CDR3 residues: CASSLGRQTVYYNEQFF. The CDR3 DNA reads as TGTGCCAGCAGCTTAGGTCGTCAGACGGTTTACTACAATGAGCAGTTCTTC.